These 5 T cell receptor beta chains originate from one sample sequenced in a study of naive and memory T cell subsets. Both TRBC1 and TRBC2 were covered by a beta constant-region primer of two equimolar oligonucleotides. TCRdb recomputed calls from the UMI-ligation and nested PCR reads with MiXCR, one row per CDR3 protein. The top ten clones hold 1.6% of a sample with some 100,000 distinct CDR3 sequences, 7% to 8% of them seen once. Sequencing input: central memory CD4+ T cells from blood. These receptors all come from a human donor in good health.

The chain has TRBV7-2 and TRBJ2-5; possible D gene TRBD1, 6 bases. CDR3 length: 15 amino acids. The V end was cut by 7 bases, the J end by 5 bases, with 20 bases between. The germline V gene encodes CDR1 SGHTA and CDR2 FQGNSA. The CDR3 region has the DNA TGTGCCAGCAAACCTTCCCAGGGGACCGGGGAGACCCAGTACTTC. Amino acids: CASKPSQGTGETQYF. Variable domain in full (rest from reference TRBV7-2 and TRBJ2-5): GAGVSQSPSNKVTEKGKDVELRCDPISGHTALYWYRQSLGQGLEFLIYFQGNSAPDKSGLPSDRFSAERTGGSVSTLTIQRTQQEDSAVYLCASKPSQGTGETQYFGPGTRLLVL.

On this clonotype itself: Being one base from a much bigger clone, this may be a read error. The rearrangement uses TRBV7-8 and TRBJ1-6; D gene uncertain. The CDR3 runs to 16 residues. The germline V gene encodes CDR1 SGHVS and CDR2 FQNEAQ. V was cut by 6 bases and J by 0 bases, with 12 bases left in between. This CDR3 is CASRPRVLSYNSPLHF. CDR3 sequence (DNA): TGTGCCAGCAGACCTAGAGTCCTCTCCTATAATTCACCCCTCCACTTT. Based on the CDR3 plus reference TRBV7-8 and TRBJ1-6, the full variable domain is GAGVSQSPRYKVAKRGQDVALRCDPISGHVSLFWYQQALGQGPEFLTYFQNEAQLDKSGLPSDRFFAERPEGSVSTLKIQRTQQEDSAVYLCASRPRVLSYNSPLHFGNGTRLTVT.

There are many counts of this clonotype. The chain employs TRBV2 and TRBJ2-7; tentative D call: TRBD1 (5 bases). CDR3 size: 14 residues. Trimming removed 5 bases from V and 2 bases from J, with 13 bases in between. Germline V gene lookup returns CDR1 SNHLY and CDR2 FYNNEI. DNA of the CDR3: TGTGCCAGCAGTCGAATGTCACAGGCCTACGAGCAGTACTTC. The encoded protein is CASSRMSQAYEQYF. Full variable domain (missing parts from reference TRBV2 and TRBJ2-7): EPEVTQTPSHQVTQMGQEVILRCVPISNHLYFYWYRQILGQKVEFLVSFYNNEISEKSEIFDDQFSVERPDGSNFTLKIRSTKLEDSAMYFCASSRMSQAYEQYFGPGTRLTVT.

The table lists this clonotype with a few counts. The chain recombines TRBV4-3 with TRBJ2-1; D may be TRBD2 (6 bases). The CDR3 length is 18 residues. The V and J ends lost 1 base and 7 bases respectively, with 23 bases between them. Per germline, CDR1 LGHNA and CDR2 YSLEER. In nucleotides, the CDR3 is TGCGCCAGCAGCCAAGTCGGGAGACGGTTTGGGCTACCAAATGAGCAGTTCTTC. Translating it yields CASSQVGRRFGLPNEQFF.

Turning to this clonotype: A much larger clone is a single base away; this may be a read error. CDR3 residues: CASRTGPRANKPQHF. The CDR3 DNA reads TGTGCCAGCAGGACGGGACCGAGAGCGAATAAGCCCCAGCATTTT. The chain carries TRBV28 and TRBJ1-5; a possible D gene is TRBD1 (5 bases). Between the trimmed V and J ends, which lost 6 bases and 8 bases, there was a span of 20 bases. The CDR3 is 15 residues long. Per germline, CDR1 MDHEN and CDR2 SYDVKM.